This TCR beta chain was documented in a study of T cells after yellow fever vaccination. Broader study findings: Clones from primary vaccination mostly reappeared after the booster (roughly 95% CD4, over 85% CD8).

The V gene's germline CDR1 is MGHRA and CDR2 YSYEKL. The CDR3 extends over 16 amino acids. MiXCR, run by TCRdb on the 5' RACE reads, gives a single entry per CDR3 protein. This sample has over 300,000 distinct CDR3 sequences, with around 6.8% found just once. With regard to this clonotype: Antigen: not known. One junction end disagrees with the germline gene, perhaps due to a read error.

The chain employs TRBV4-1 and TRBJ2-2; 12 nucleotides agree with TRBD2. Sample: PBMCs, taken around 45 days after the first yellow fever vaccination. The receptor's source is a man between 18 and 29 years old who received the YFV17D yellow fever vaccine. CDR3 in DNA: TGCGCCAGCAGCCGGCACCCTAGCGGGGGGGCCGGAGAGCTGTTTTTT. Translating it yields CASSRHPSGGAGELFF.